The rows below give T cell receptor beta chains drawn from one sample of a study of cytomegalovirus exposure and HLA in healthy donors. Clones were sequenced by immunoSEQ multiplex PCR, and TCRdb holds only the in-frame ones, with some missing. The sample yields about 200,000 clones, about 78% seen once. Sequenced: PBMCs. These receptor sequences come from a woman in her twenties or thirties in good health and CMV-seronegative. CDR3s include the opening cysteine and the closing phenylalanine or tryptophan. The D gene is left open where the match is weak. Expanded clones are given a class, and other clones once, few, many or no size at all.

TRBJ1-1 | . | TRBD1 | TRBV6-5 | CASSPMTGKTEAFF | TGTGCCAGCAGTCCTATGACAGGGAAGACTGAAGCTTTCTTT
TRBJ2-7 | . | TRBD1 | TRBV6-1 | CASRQGLGYEQYF | TGTGCCAGCAGACAGGGGTTGGGGTACGAGCAGTACTTC
TRBJ2-5 | . | . | TRBV7-7 | CASSLQTGETQYF | TGTGCTAGCAGCTTGCAGACGGGAGAGACCCAGTACTTC
TRBJ2-1 | . | . | TRBV7-9 | CASSSAGASYNEQFF | TGTGCCAGCAGCTCGGCAGGGGCCTCCTACAATGAGCAGTTCTTC
TRBJ2-7 | few | TRBD1 | TRBV5-1 | CASRAGTDSYEQYF | TGCGCCAGCAGGGCAGGGACAGACTCCTACGAGCAGTACTTC
TRBJ2-7 | few | . | TRBV9 | CASSVHGTQEYEQYF | TGTGCCAGCAGCGTCCACGGGACACAAGAATACGAGCAGTACTTC
TRBJ2-5 | . | . | TRBV7-2 | CASSFAGAKQETQYF | TGTGCCAGCAGCTTTGCGGGGGCAAAACAAGAGACCCAGTACTTC
TRBJ1-1 | . | TRBD1 | TRBV13 | CASSRTGLNTEAFF | TGTGCCAGCAGTCGGACAGGACTGAACACTGAAGCTTTCTTT
TRBJ2-3 | . | . | TRBV7-9 | CASSSTGPSTDTQYF | TGTGCCAGCAGCTCGACAGGACCTAGCACAGATACGCAGTATTTT
TRBJ2-1 | . | . | TRBV7-3 | CASSYGLGGYNEQFF | TGTGCCAGCAGCTATGGACTAGGGGGCTACAATGAGCAGTTCTTC